The 5 T cell receptor beta chains below all came from one sample that was sequenced in a study of OX40 agonist ivuxolimab in advanced cancers. The table came from immunoSEQ multiplex PCR; TCRdb's copy has only in-frame clones and leaves some out. The sample includes about 59,000 clones, roughly 93% of them seen just once. The specimen was CD4+ or CD8+ T cells sorted from blood, collected in a trial of the OX40 agonist ivuxolimab. The receptors were gathered from an adult with an advanced solid tumor such as melanoma, head and neck, liver or kidney cancer.

The chain has TRBV9 and TRBJ1-2; D is perhaps TRBD1 (6 bases). V was clipped by 0 bases and J by 5 bases, with 14 bases between them. The germline gives CDR1 SGDLS, CDR2 YYNGEE. CDR3 length: 15 amino acids. The CDR3 bases are TGTGCCAGCAGCGTAGGCGGGGGCGCTGGGTATGGCTACACCTTC. Translated: CASSVGGGAGYGYTF.

The table lists this clone with a count of one. The chain carries TRBV9 and TRBJ2-7; 7 nucleotides line up with TRBD1. Germline CDR1 is SGDLS and CDR2 is YYNGEE. The CDR3 is 15 amino acids. After removal of 0 bases from V and 4 bases from J, the junction contained 7 bases not matched to a gene. CDR3 sequence (DNA): TGTGCCAGCAGCGTAGACGGGACAGATGATTACGAGCAGTACTTC. Residues: CASSVDGTDDYEQYF. The whole variable domain, remainder taken from reference TRBV9 and TRBJ2-7, is DSGVTQTPKHLITATGQRVTLRCSPRSGDLSVYWYQQSLDQGLQFLIQYYNGEERAKGNILERFSAQQFPDLHSELNLSSLELGDSALYFCASSVDGTDDYEQYFGPGTRLTVT.

The V gene is TRBV28, the J gene TRBJ2-5; D is possibly TRBD2 (5 bases). The CDR3 runs to 13 residues. The V and J ends lost 5 bases and 0 bases respectively, with 7 bases between them. Germline-derived CDR1 and CDR2 are MDHEN and SYDVKM. The CDR3 region has the DNA TGTGCCAGCAGTAGGACTTACCAAGAGACCCAGTACTTC. It encodes CASSRTYQETQYF.

Remarks on this clone: One junction end does not reproduce the germline sequence, and a read error may be involved. The V and J genes are TRBV27 and TRBJ2-7; TRBD1 is a possible D gene (7 bases). The CDR3 contains 12 residues. Germline loops: CDR1 MNHEY, CDR2 SMNVEV (reference sequence). Here the CDR3 reads CASSSPGGGSAF. CDR3 in DNA: TGTGCCAGCAGTTCCCCCGGAGGGGGCAGCGCCTTC.

This sequence joins TRBV7-2 and TRBJ1-1; TRBD1 agrees at 7 bases. The CDR3 extends over 17 amino acids. V lost 2 bases, J lost 3 bases, and 12 bases stayed unmatched. Germline CDR1 reads SGHTA; CDR2 reads FQGNSA. The CDR3 DNA is TGTGCCAGCAGCTTAAATATCTTTGGAGGGACAGACACTGAAGCTTTCTTT. Encoded protein: CASSLNIFGGTDTEAFF.